The clone carrying this TCR beta chain was recorded many times. The target antigen is unknown. Time point described: sample taken at primary tumor resection. TCRdb redid the calling of the 5' RACE reads with MiXCR, one entry per CDR3 protein. The sample includes roughly 9,300 distinct CDR3 sequences, roughly 6% of them seen just once. The sample comes from a study of spatial heterogeneity in lung cancer. Whole-study context: Detected sequences consistently included more beta-chain ones than alpha-chain ones.

V lost 0 bases to trimming and J lost 7 bases, with 8 bases between them. The CDR3 loop spans 14 amino acids. Germline V gene lookup returns CDR1 SGHRS and CDR2 YFSETQ. Study results and caveats: Mutation tallies in tumors tracked expanded intratumoral alpha and beta TCR counts.

This specimen was lung tumor tissue, taken at surgery. The receptor comes from a male donor with early-stage non-small cell lung cancer. This rearrangement joins TRBV5-1 to TRBJ1-6; TRBD1 might be the D (5 bases). The CDR3 region has the DNA TGCGCCAGCAGCTTGGTGCGGGGGAATTCACCCCTCCACTTT. Amino acid sequence: CASSLVRGNSPLHF. The variable domain in full, with the rest retrieved from reference TRBV5-1 and TRBJ1-6, is KAGVTQTPRYLIKTRGQQVTLSCSPISGHRSVSWYQQTPGQGLQFLFEYFSETQRNKGNFPGRFSGRQFSNSRSEMNVSTLELGDSALYLCASSLVRGNSPLHFGNGTRLTVT.